Listed below are T cell receptor beta chains from one sample, sequenced in a study of T cells in Graves' hyperthyroidism and ophthalmopathy. TCRdb reprocessed the multiplex PCR reads via MiXCR and lists one record per CDR3 protein. This table has around 290,000 distinct CDR3 sequences, around 13% appearing once. Input material: blood. The receptors were gathered from a woman between 35 and 50 years old with Graves' hyperthyroidism. CDR3s include the opening cysteine and the closing phenylalanine or tryptophan. A D gene is named only where the DNA matches it firmly. Clone size is shown for a subset of rows, as once, few, many or a class of expanded clone.

clone_size,v_call,cdr3_length,j_call,d_call,cdr3_nt,cdr3_aa
many,TRBV27,15,TRBJ1-6,-,TGTGCCAGCGGGGATGGACAGATCTATAATTCACCCCTCCACTTT,CASGDGQIYNSPLHF
many,TRBV6-2/TRBV6-3,16,TRBJ1-3,-,TGTGCCAGCAGTGACAGGACTGACCCCTCTGGAAACACCATATATTTT,CASSDRTDPSGNTIYF
-,TRBV6-2/TRBV6-3,15,TRBJ2-7,-,TGTGCCAGCAGTCCCCGGGCAGTAATCCCCTACGAGCAGTACTTC,CASSPRAVIPYEQYF
many,TRBV27,16,TRBJ2-7,TRBD1,TGTGCCAGGAGGTACTCCACTGGACAGGGCACCTACGAGCAGTACTTC,CARRYSTGQGTYEQYF
many,TRBV7-8,14,TRBJ2-1,TRBD2,TGTGCCAGCGGACTAGCGGGAGGGCACAATGAGCAGTTCTTC,CASGLAGGHNEQFF
many,TRBV27,12,TRBJ2-3,TRBD2,TGTGCCAGCAGTTTCTCGGGAGGGACGCAGTATTTT,CASSFSGGTQYF
few,TRBV4-2,16,TRBJ2-1,-,TGTGCCAGCAGCCAAGCGACAGCGAGCTCCTACAATGAGCAGTTCTTC,CASSQATASSYNEQFF
many,TRBV2,15,TRBJ1-5,-,TGTGCCAGCAGGGCGACAGGTTTGGGCAATCAGCCCCAGCATTTT,CASRATGLGNQPQHF
many,TRBV12-3/TRBV12-4,15,TRBJ1-5,-,TGTGCCAGCAGTTCCCAGGGTTCGTTCAATCAGCCCCAGCATTTT,CASSSQGSFNQPQHF
-,TRBV20-1,15,TRBJ2-5,TRBD2,TGCAGTGCCAGTCCCCCGCTAGCGGGGAGGGAGACCCAGTACTTC,CSASPPLAGRETQYF
many,TRBV2,12,TRBJ1-5,-,TGTGCCAGCAGTGATCAGTTGCAGCCCCAGCATTTT,CASSDQLQPQHF
many,TRBV6-6,17,TRBJ1-2,-,TGTGCCAGCAGTTACTTGAGGCAAGGGCCGACTAACTATGGCTACACCTTC,CASSYLRQGPTNYGYTF
many,TRBV6-1,14,TRBJ1-5,-,TGTGCCAGCCGTGGGGAAGGCGTGAATCAGCCCCAGCATTTT,CASRGEGVNQPQHF
many,TRBV5-1,16,TRBJ1-2,-,TGCGCCAGCAGCCCCTACCGACAGAGTTCCAACTATGGCTACACCTTC,CASSPYRQSSNYGYTF
few,TRBV7-9,17,TRBJ2-5,TRBD1,TGTGCCAGCAGCTTAGACGGGACAGGAGGGAAGGGTAAGATCCAGTACTTC,CASSLDGTGGKGKIQYF
many,TRBV5-1,16,TRBJ2-2,TRBD2,TGCGCCAGCAGCCACCGGACTAGCGGAAACACCGGGGAGCTGTTTTTT,CASSHRTSGNTGELFF
-,TRBV19,14,TRBJ2-5,-,TGTGCCAGTAACCCGGGCGGATCCCAAGAGACCCAGTACTTC,CASNPGGSQETQYF
-,TRBV20-1,17,TRBJ2-1,TRBD2,TGCAGTGCTAGAGGGGGCCAGCGGGGGAGCTCCTACAATGAGCAGTTCTTC,CSARGGQRGSSYNEQFF
few,TRBV7-9,14,TRBJ2-5,-,TGTGCCAGCAGCCCGGAACGGTACCAAGAGACCCAGTACTTC,CASSPERYQETQYF
few,TRBV19,15,TRBJ2-5,TRBD1,TGTGCCAGTAGTAACTGGGGACAGGGAGGAGAGACCCAGTACTTC,CASSNWGQGGETQYF
many,TRBV29-1,14,TRBJ2-2,-,TGCAGCGTTGAAGCCCCACTTAGGACCGGGGAGCTGTTTTTT,CSVEAPLRTGELFF
many,TRBV29-1,13,TRBJ2-5,-,TGCAGCGCCTCAGGGGCGGACCAAGAGACCCAGTACTTC,CSASGADQETQYF
few,TRBV18,14,TRBJ1-2,-,TGTGCCAGCTCACCAGGATACAGGAGGGGTGGCTACACCTTC,CASSPGYRRGGYTF
many,TRBV3-1,12,TRBJ2-7,-,TGTGCCAGCAGCGGCACAGGCTACGAGCAGTACTTC,CASSGTGYEQYF
many,TRBV29-1,15,TRBJ2-3,TRBD2,TGCAGCGTGACCGGGACTAGCGGGAGAACAGATACGCAGTATTTT,CSVTGTSGRTDTQYF
many,TRBV6-1,14,TRBJ1-2,-,TGTGCCAGCAGTCCAGGGGCAGCTAACTATGGCTACACCTTC,CASSPGAANYGYTF
many,TRBV7-2,13,TRBJ1-2,-,TGTGCCAGCCGCGGTCCCACTAACTATGGCTACACCTTC,CASRGPTNYGYTF
-,TRBV7-9,15,TRBJ2-1,TRBD1,TGTGCCAGCAGCTTAGGTGGGACAGCAACCAATGAGCAGTTCTTC,CASSLGGTATNEQFF
few,TRBV19,13,TRBJ2-7,-,TGTGCCAGTAGTATAGCAGGGGAGGGCGAGCAGTACTTC,CASSIAGEGEQYF